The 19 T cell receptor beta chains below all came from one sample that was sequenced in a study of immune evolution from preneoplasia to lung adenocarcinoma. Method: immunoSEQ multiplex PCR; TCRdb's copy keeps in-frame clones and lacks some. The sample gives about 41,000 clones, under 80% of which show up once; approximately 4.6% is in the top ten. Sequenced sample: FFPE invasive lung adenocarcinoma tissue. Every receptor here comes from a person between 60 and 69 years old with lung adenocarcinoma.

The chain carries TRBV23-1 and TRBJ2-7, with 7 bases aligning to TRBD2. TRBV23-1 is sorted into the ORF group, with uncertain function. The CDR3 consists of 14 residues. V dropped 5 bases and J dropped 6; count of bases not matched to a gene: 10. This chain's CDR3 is CASSIAGVIGEQYF. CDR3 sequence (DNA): TGCGCCAGCAGTATCGCGGGAGTAATAGGCGAGCAGTACTTC.

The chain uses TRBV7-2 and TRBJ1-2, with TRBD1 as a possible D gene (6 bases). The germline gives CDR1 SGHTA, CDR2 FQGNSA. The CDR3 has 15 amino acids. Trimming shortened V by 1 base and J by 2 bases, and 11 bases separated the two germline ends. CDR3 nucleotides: TGTGCCAGCAGCTTAGAAGGGGGTCCGAACTATGGCTACACCTTC. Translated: CASSLEGGPNYGYTF.

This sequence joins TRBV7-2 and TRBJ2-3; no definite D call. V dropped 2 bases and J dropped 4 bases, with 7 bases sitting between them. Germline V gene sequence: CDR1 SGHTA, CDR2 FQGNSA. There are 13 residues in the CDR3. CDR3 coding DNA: TGTGCCAGCAGCTTATATATACCAGATACGCAGTATTTT. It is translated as CASSLYIPDTQYF.

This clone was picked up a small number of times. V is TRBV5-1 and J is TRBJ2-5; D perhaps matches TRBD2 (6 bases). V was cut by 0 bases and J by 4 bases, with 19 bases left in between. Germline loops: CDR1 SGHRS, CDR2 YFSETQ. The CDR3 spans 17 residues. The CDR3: CASSLVEVWQEGETQYF. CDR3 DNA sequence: TGCGCCAGCAGCTTGGTTGAAGTGTGGCAGGAGGGAGAGACCCAGTACTTC.

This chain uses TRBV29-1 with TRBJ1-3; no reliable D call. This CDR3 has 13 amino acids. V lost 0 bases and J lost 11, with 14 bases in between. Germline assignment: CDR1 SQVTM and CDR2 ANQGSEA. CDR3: CSVEDLVLRAIYF. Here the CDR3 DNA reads TGCAGCGTTGAAGATCTGGTTCTCCGGGCCATATATTTT.

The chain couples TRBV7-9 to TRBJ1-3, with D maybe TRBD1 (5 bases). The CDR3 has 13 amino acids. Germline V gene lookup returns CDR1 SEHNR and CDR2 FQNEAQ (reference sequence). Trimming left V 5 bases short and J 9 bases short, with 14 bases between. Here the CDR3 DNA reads TGTGCCAGCAGCCCGCTAGGGGATTTCACCATATATTTT. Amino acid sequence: CASSPLGDFTIYF.

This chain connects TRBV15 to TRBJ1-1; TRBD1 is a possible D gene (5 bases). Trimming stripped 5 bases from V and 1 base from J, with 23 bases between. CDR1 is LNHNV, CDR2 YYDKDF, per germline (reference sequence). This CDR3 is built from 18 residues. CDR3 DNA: TGTGCCACCAGCGGGACGACGACCCTGACGACCCAGAACACTGAAGCTTTCTTT. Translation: CATSGTTTLTTQNTEAFF.

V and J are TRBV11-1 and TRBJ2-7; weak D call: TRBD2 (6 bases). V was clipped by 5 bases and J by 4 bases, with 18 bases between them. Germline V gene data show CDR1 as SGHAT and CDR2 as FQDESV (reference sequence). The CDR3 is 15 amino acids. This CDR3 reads CASSPGLSSNYEQYF. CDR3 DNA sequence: TGTGCCAGCAGCCCGGGACTTAGTAGCAATTACGAGCAGTACTTC.

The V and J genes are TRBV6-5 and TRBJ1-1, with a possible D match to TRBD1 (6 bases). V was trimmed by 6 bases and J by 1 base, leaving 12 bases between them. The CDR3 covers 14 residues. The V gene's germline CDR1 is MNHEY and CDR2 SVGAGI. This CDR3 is CASRRDTGNTEAFF. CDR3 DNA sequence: TGTGCCAGCAGACGGGACACTGGGAACACTGAAGCTTTCTTT.

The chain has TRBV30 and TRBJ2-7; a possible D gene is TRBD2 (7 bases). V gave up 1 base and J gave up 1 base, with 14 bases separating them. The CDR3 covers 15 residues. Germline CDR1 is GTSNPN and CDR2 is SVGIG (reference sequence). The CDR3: CAWSAMGGLSYEQYF. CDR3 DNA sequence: TGTGCCTGGAGTGCCATGGGGGGGCTTTCCTACGAGCAGTACTTC.

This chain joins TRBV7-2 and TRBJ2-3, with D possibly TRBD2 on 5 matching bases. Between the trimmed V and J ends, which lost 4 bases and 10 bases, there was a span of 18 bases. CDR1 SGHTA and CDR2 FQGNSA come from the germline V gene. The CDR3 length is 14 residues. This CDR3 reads CASSSGLLPLAQYF. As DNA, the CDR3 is TGTGCCAGCAGCTCCGGACTTCTACCTCTGGCGCAGTATTTT. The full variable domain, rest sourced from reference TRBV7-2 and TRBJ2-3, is GAGVSQSPSNKVTEKGKDVELRCDPISGHTALYWYRQSLGQGLEFLIYFQGNSAPDKSGLPSDRFSAERTGGSVSTLTIQRTQQEDSAVYLCASSSGLLPLAQYFGPGTRLTVL.

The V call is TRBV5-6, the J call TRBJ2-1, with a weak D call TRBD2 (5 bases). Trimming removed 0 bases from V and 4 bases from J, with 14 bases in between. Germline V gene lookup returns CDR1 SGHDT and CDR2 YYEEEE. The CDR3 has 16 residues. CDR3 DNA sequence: TGTGCCAGCAGCTTGGGCCCGGGTGGAGGATACAATGAGCAGTTCTTC. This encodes CASSLGPGGGYNEQFF.

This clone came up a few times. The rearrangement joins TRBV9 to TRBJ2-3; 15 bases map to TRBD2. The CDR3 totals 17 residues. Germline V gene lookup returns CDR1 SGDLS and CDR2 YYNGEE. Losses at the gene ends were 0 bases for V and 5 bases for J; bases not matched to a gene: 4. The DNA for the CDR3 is TGTGCCAGCAGCGTAGGGGGACTAGCGGGAGGATTAGATACGCAGTATTTT. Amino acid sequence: CASSVGGLAGGLDTQYF.

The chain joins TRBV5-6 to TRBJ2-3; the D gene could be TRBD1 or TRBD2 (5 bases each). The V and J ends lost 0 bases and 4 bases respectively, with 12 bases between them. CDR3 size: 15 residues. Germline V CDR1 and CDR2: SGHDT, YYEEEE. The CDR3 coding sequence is TGTGCCAGCAGCTTGGGAGGGACCTCCCCAGATACGCAGTATTTT. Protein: CASSLGGTSPDTQYF.

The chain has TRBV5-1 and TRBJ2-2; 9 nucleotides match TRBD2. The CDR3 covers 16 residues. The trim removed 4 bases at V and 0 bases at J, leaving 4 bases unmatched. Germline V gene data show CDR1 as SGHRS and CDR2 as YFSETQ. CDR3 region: CASSLRTSANTGELFF. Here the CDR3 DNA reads TGCGCCAGCAGCCTTAGGACTAGCGCGAACACCGGGGAGCTGTTTTTT.

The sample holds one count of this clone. The CDR3 sequence: CASGRQADPGELFF. CDR3 coding DNA: TGTGCCAGCGGTCGGCAAGCCGACCCCGGGGAGCTGTTTTTT. The chain joins TRBV9 to TRBJ2-2; D is uncertain. This CDR3 contains 14 residues. Germline-derived CDR1 and CDR2 are SGDLS and YYNGEE. Trimming stripped 7 bases from V and 6 bases from J, with 16 bases between.

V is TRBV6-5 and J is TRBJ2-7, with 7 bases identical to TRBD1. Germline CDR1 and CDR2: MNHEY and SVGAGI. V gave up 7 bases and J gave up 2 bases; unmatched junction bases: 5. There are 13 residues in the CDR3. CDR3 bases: TGTGCCAGCATTGCCAGGGGGACCTACGAGCAGTACTTC. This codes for CASIARGTYEQYF.

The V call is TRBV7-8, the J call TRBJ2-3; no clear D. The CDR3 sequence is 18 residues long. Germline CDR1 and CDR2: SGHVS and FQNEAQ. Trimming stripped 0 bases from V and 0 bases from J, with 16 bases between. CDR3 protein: CASSLALIRVSSTDTQYF. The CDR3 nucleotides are TGTGCCAGCAGCTTAGCGCTTATCCGGGTTTCTAGCACAGATACGCAGTATTTT.

Here the CDR3 reads CASSLGRSGSLRRETQYF. The CDR3 DNA reads TGTGCCAGCAGCTTGGGAAGAAGCGGGAGCCTGAGGCGGGAGACCCAGTACTTC. V and J are TRBV7-9 and TRBJ2-5; 8 bases match TRBD2. The germline CDR1 and CDR2 sequences are SEHNR and FQNEAQ (reference sequence). With V trimmed by 3 bases and J by 5 bases, 17 bases remained unmatched. This CDR3 is 18 amino acids long.